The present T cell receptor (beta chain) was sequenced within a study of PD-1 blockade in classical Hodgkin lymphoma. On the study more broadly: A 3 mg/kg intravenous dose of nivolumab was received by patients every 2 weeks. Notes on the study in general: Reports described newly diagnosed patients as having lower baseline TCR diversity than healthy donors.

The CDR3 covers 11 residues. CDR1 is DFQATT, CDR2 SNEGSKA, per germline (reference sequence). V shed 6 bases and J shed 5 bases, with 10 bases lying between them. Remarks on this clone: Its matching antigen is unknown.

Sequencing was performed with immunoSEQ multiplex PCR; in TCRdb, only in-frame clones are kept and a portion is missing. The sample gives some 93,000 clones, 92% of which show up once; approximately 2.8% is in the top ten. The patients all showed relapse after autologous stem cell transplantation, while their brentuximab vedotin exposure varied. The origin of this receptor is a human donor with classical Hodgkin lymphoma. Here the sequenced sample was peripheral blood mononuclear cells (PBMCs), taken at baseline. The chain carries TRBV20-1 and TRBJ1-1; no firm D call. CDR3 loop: CSAKWGTEAFF. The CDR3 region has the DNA TGCAGTGCCAAGTGGGGAACTGAAGCTTTCTTT.